These 14 T cell receptor beta chains share one sample of origin, sequenced in a study of Tregs in tolerant kidney transplant recipients. Here immunoSEQ multiplex PCR was the method, and the copy in TCRdb shows in-frame clones only, minus some. Here the sample spans about 94,000 clones, 93% being singletons. The source material was CD4+ T cells from blood, sampled before the transplant. The receptors shown here come from a human donor who received a combined kidney and bone marrow transplant.

V is TRBV6-6 and J is TRBJ1-4; TRBD1 might be the D (5 bases). This CDR3 contains 16 residues. The V and J ends lost 6 bases and 0 bases respectively, with 14 bases between them. Germline lookup yields CDR1 MNHNY and CDR2 SVGAGI (reference sequence). The DNA for the CDR3 is TGTGCCAGCAGCTCAGACAGAATCTCAACTAATGAAAAACTGTTTTTT. Its protein product is CASSSDRISTNEKLFF.

On this clone: Other nucleotide sequences from this sample produce the same CDR3. The J gene is TRBJ1-6, the V gene TRBV5-4; the match to TRBD1 covers 10 bases. Per germline, CDR1 SGHNT and CDR2 YYREEE (reference sequence). The CDR3 spans 15 residues. J lost 7 bases, V lost 4 bases, and 5 bases had no gene match. The CDR3 DNA follows: TGTGCCAGCAGCGCCGGGACAGGGGAAAATTCACCCCTCCACTTT. Its protein product is CASSAGTGENSPLHF.

This chain links TRBV4-3 with TRBJ2-2; 8 bases agree with TRBD2. J lost 7 bases, V lost 0 bases, and 13 bases had no gene match. CDR3 length: 18 amino acids. Germline loops: CDR1 LGHNA, CDR2 YSLEER. For the CDR3, the DNA is TGCGCCAGCAGCCAAGATCCGGGAGGGGCGGGAAAGGGCGGGGAGCTGTTTTTT. It yields the protein CASSQDPGGAGKGGELFF.

This rearrangement joins TRBV6-6 to TRBJ2-2; D perhaps matches TRBD1 (6 bases). Trimming cost V 6 bases and J 0 bases, with 14 bases left between them. The CDR3 has 16 residues. The V gene's germline CDR1 is MNHNY and CDR2 SVGAGI (reference sequence). The CDR3 nucleotides read TGTGCCAGCAGAGCAACAGGGACATCGAACACCGGGGAGCTGTTTTTT. It encodes CASRATGTSNTGELFF.

This clone occurred once. J is TRBJ1-1 and V is TRBV5-5; TRBD1 matches 7 bases. CDR3 length equals 15 residues. The V gene's germline CDR1 is SGHKS and CDR2 YYEKEE (reference sequence). V lost 1 base to trimming and J lost 4 bases; unmatched junction nucleotides: 7. The CDR3: CASSLSGQLGTEAFF. CDR3 coding DNA: TGTGCCAGCAGCTTGTCGGGACAGTTGGGCACTGAAGCTTTCTTT.

Concerning this clone: Additional DNA sequences in this sample encode the identical CDR3. This chain uses TRBV15 with TRBJ2-3; 7 nucleotides match TRBD1. The germline V gene encodes CDR1 LNHNV and CDR2 YYDKDF (reference sequence). The CDR3 is 15 amino acids. After removal of 6 bases from V and 2 bases from J, the junction contained 8 bases not matched to a gene. CDR3 region: CATSLGQADTDTQYF. The CDR3 DNA is TGTGCCACCAGTCTTGGACAGGCCGACACAGATACGCAGTATTTT.

The rearrangement links TRBV9 to TRBJ1-2, with 7 bases lining up with TRBD1. CDR3 size: 15 residues. In germline, CDR1 is SGDLS, CDR2 YYNGEE. With 0 bases clipped from V and 4 bases from J, the junction kept 6 bases outside the gene matches. CDR3 sequence: CASSVARDSLYGYTF. The DNA for the CDR3 is TGTGCCAGCAGCGTAGCAAGGGACAGCCTCTATGGCTACACCTTC.

The V call is TRBV19, the J call TRBJ2-2; D is uncertain. Germline assignment: CDR1 LNHDA and CDR2 SQIVND (reference sequence). With 9 bases removed from V and 4 bases from J, the gap between germline ends came to 15 bases. The CDR3 spans 14 residues. The CDR3 region has the DNA TGTGCCAGCCTGGAGCCGAAGGTCACCGGGGAGCTGTTTTTT. Translated: CASLEPKVTGELFF.

The V call is TRBV6-1, the J call TRBJ1-1, with TRBD1 identical over 11 bases. The germline V gene has CDR1 MNHNS and CDR2 SASEGT. V gave up 5 bases and J gave up 6 bases; unmatched junction bases: 2. CDR3 length equals 13 residues. CDR3 in DNA: TGTGCCAGCAGTCGGACAGGGGGCCCTGAAGCTTTCTTT. As protein: CASSRTGGPEAFF.

The rearrangement uses TRBV6-5 and TRBJ1-3; 8 bases are a match to TRBD1. The germline V gene encodes CDR1 MNHEY and CDR2 SVGAGI. The junction had 8 bases not matched to a gene; V was cut back by 2 bases and J by 8 bases. The CDR3 covers 15 residues. The CDR3 coding sequence is TGTGCCAGCAGTTACAACGGCAGGGGGCTAGACACCATATATTTT. Translated: CASSYNGRGLDTIYF.

The genes are TRBV21-1 and TRBJ1-1. TRBV21-1 is a known pseudogene. This CDR3 comprises 16 residues. CDR3 protein: CASSPRVVRGASRNFF. The CDR3 nucleotides are TGTGCCAGCAGCCCCCGAGTGGTGCGGGGGGCGAGTCGTAATTTCTTT.

The chain has TRBV29-1 and TRBJ2-3; possibly TRBD1 for D (5 bases). Germline CDR1 is SQVTM and CDR2 is ANQGSEA. The V end lost 6 bases, the J end lost 4 bases, and 14 bases lay between the germline ends. The CDR3 is made up of 13 amino acids. The CDR3 DNA reads TGCAGCGTATCCAAAACAGGAGCAGATACGCAGTATTTT. This codes for CSVSKTGADTQYF.

The chain is built from TRBV29-1 and TRBJ1-1; the D gene is possibly TRBD1 (5 bases). The germline V gene encodes CDR1 SQVTM and CDR2 ANQGSEA. V lost 7 bases, J lost 4 bases, and 22 bases lay in between. The CDR3 runs 15 residues. The CDR3 bases are TGCAGCGCAACAATCGTGGGGGGTTTATTCACTGAAGCTTTCTTT. Residues: CSATIVGGLFTEAFF. Full variable domain (remainder filled in from reference TRBV29-1 and TRBJ1-1): SAVISQKPSRDICQRGTSLTIQCQVDSQVTMMFWYRQQPGQSLTLIATANQGSEATYESGFVIDKFPISRPNLTFSTLTVSNMSPEDSSIYLCSATIVGGLFTEAFFGQGTRLTVV.

The chain combines TRBV25-1 with TRBJ1-5, with unresolved D. Germline V gene lookup returns CDR1 MGHDK and CDR2 SYGVNS. The CDR3 length is 12 residues. V lost 4 bases to trimming and J lost 4 bases, with 5 bases between them. The CDR3 nucleotides are TGTGCCAGCAGTGCCCCGAATCAGCCCCAGCATTTT. Encoded protein: CASSAPNQPQHF.